Shown below are 32 T cell receptor beta chains from a single sample sequenced in a study of monozygotic twins with inflammatory bowel disease. Reprocessing the 5' RACE reads, TCRdb reports a single entry for every CDR3 protein and omits DNA. The repertoire shows nearly 450,000 distinct CDR3 sequences; the top ten hold 2% to 3%. Sequenced material: blood. The receptors were gathered from a human donor with ulcerative colitis or Crohn's disease, or a healthy co-twin of an affected twin (not recorded which).

The gene calls are TRBV23-1 and TRBJ2-1; TCRdb calls TRBD1, which cannot be checked without DNA. TRBV23-1 is filed as an ORF, its function uncertain. The CDR3 totals 15 residues. CDR3 amino acids: CASSQSGPGKNEQFF.

The rearrangement joins TRBV20-1 to TRBJ1-2; the D call from TCRdb, TRBD1, cannot be confirmed without DNA. CDR1 and CDR2 (germline): DFQATT, SNEGSKA (reference sequence). The CDR3 is made up of 13 amino acids. The chain's CDR3 is CSVRAGTNYGYTF.

This sequence joins TRBV3-1 and TRBJ2-3; checking the TCRdb D call of TRBD2 is not possible without DNA. The CDR3 extends over 16 amino acids. Germline V CDR1 and CDR2: LGHDT, YNNKEL (reference sequence). CDR3: CASSSGTSAWIDTQYF.

The CDR3 sequence is CASSKGSHNTDTQYF. The chain joins TRBV6-4 to TRBJ2-3. The CDR3 runs to 15 residues. The V gene's germline CDR1 is MRHNA and CDR2 SNTAGT.

The gene calls are TRBV28 and TRBJ2-1. The CDR3 has 14 residues. Germline V gene sequence: CDR1 MDHEN, CDR2 SYDVKM. CDR3 loop: CASKVGSSYNEQFF.

The J gene is TRBJ1-4, the V gene TRBV12-3 or TRBV12-4; TCRdb lists TRBD1, though no DNA is available to test this call. The CDR3 is 13 residues long. The chain's CDR3 is CASSTGRNEKLFF.

The V and J genes are TRBV5-1 and TRBJ1-5; TCRdb's D gene call, TRBD1, goes unchecked for lack of DNA. CDR3 length: 14 residues. Germline CDR1 SGHRS, CDR2 YFSETQ. Here the CDR3 reads CASSLGTGNQPQHF.

V gene TRBV10-3 combines with J gene TRBJ2-5; the D call of TRBD1 rests on TCRdb alone, since no DNA is present to check it. Germline V CDR1 and CDR2: ENHRY, SYGVKD. This CDR3 spans 16 amino acids. The CDR3 region is CAISAKTGQGEETQYF.

The chain has TRBV20-1 and TRBJ2-3; TCRdb designates TRBD2, a call that cannot be tested without DNA. CDR3 length: 14 residues. Germline CDR1 reads DFQATT; CDR2 reads SNEGSKA (reference sequence). CDR3 sequence reads: CSAIYREVADTQYF.

The chain employs TRBV7-3 and TRBJ2-3; TCRdb reports TRBD2, a call that lacks DNA to check it against. The CDR3 has 17 residues. Looked up from germline, CDR1 is SGHTA and CDR2 is FQGTGA. CDR3: CASSSRLAGAPTDTQYF.

V gene TRBV2 combines with J gene TRBJ2-7; the TRBD1 assignment by TCRdb is unverifiable without DNA. Germline CDR1 and CDR2: SNHLY and FYNNEI. The CDR3 length is 15 residues. This chain's CDR3 is CASRELGQGAVEQYF.

The V and J genes are TRBV7-9 and TRBJ2-1; the D call of TRBD2 rests on TCRdb alone, since no DNA is present to check it. Germline-derived CDR1 and CDR2 are SEHNR and FQNEAQ (reference sequence). The length of the CDR3 is 14 residues. The CDR3 region is CASSLAGPLREQFF.

The chain is built from TRBV7-9 and TRBJ1-1; checking the TCRdb D call of TRBD1 is not possible without DNA. CDR1 and CDR2 (germline): SEHNR, FQNEAQ (reference sequence). The CDR3 has 12 amino acids. Here the CDR3 reads CADGGLGTEAFF.

The rearrangement joins TRBV5-4 to TRBJ2-7; lacking DNA, the TRBD1 call made by TCRdb goes unchecked. CDR3 length equals 13 residues. The germline V gene encodes CDR1 SGHNT and CDR2 YYREEE (reference sequence). Here the CDR3 reads CASSGGQFYEQYF. Looking up the rest from reference TRBV5-4 and TRBJ2-7 gives the full variable domain: ETGVTQSPTHLIKTRGQQVTLRCSSQSGHNTVSWYQQALGQGPQFIFQYYREEENGRGNFPPRFSGLQFPNYSSELNVNALELDDSALYLCASSGGQFYEQYFGPGTRLTVT.

The chain has TRBV30 and TRBJ2-1. From germline, CDR1 is GTSNPN and CDR2 SVGIG (reference sequence). The CDR3 has 15 residues. The CDR3 loop is CAWTQDLLLANEQFF.

The chain links TRBV6-1 to TRBJ2-7; as DNA is missing, the TRBD1 call by TCRdb cannot be tested. The length of the CDR3 is 11 residues. In germline, CDR1 is MNHNS, CDR2 SASEGT. This CDR3 is CASRDIYEQYF.

V usage is TRBV9 and J usage is TRBJ2-1; TCRdb's assignment of TRBD2 cannot be checked, as there is no DNA. This CDR3 region has 15 residues. CDR1 and CDR2 (germline): SGDLS, YYNGEE. The CDR3 spells CASSPRLAGDHEQFF.

The gene calls are TRBV27 and TRBJ2-6; the TCRdb call, TRBD1, lacks DNA for checking. The CDR3 length is 18 residues. Looked up from germline, CDR1 is MNHEY and CDR2 is SMNVEV (reference sequence). Here the CDR3 reads CASSSPGQGASGANVLTF.

The rearrangement joins TRBV11-2 to TRBJ2-2; TCRdb selects TRBD2, and the lack of DNA leaves this call unchecked. Germline CDR1 reads SGHAT; CDR2 reads FQNNGV. CDR3 length equals 18 residues. The CDR3 region is CASSSIGGLAYNTGELFF. Filled out from reference TRBV11-2 and TRBJ2-2, the complete variable domain reads EAGVAQSPRYKIIEKRQSVAFWCNPISGHATLYWYQQILGQGPKLLIQFQNNGVVDDSQLPKDRFSAERLKGVDSTLKIQPAKLEDSAVYLCASSSIGGLAYNTGELFFGEGSRLTVL.

The chain employs TRBV25-1 and TRBJ2-6; TCRdb calls TRBD1, which cannot be checked without DNA. Germline V gives CDR1 MGHDK, CDR2 SYGVNS. The CDR3 totals 14 residues. The chain's CDR3 is CASAPHSGANVLTF. Drawing the rest from reference TRBV25-1 and TRBJ2-6, the complete variable domain is EADIYQTPRYLVIGTGKKITLECSQTMGHDKMYWYQQDPGMELHLIHYSYGVNSTEKGDLSSESTVSRIRTEHFPLTLESARPSHTSQYLCASAPHSGANVLTFGAGSRLTVL.

The rearrangement uses TRBV5-6 and TRBJ2-7; TCRdb gives TRBD1 as the D gene, but with no DNA this cannot be confirmed. The CDR3 extends over 16 amino acids. Germline V gene sequence: CDR1 SGHDT, CDR2 YYEEEE. This chain's CDR3 is CASSLALGQGGSEQYF. Combining the CDR3 with reference TRBV5-6 and TRBJ2-7 gives the whole variable domain DAGVTQSPTHLIKTRGQQVTLRCSPKSGHDTVSWYQQALGQGPQFIFQYYEEEERQRGNFPDRFSGHQFPNYSSELNVNALLLGDSALYLCASSLALGQGGSEQYFGPGTRLTVT.

The V gene is TRBV10-3, the J gene TRBJ2-2; TCRdb selects TRBD1, and the lack of DNA leaves this call unchecked. The CDR3 is made up of 15 amino acids. The germline V gene has CDR1 ENHRY and CDR2 SYGVKD. The CDR3 sequence is CAISEPGVNTGELFF.

The chain employs TRBV5-1 and TRBJ2-5; there is no DNA to check the TCRdb D call of TRBD1. Germline V gene lookup returns CDR1 SGHRS and CDR2 YFSETQ. The CDR3 has 14 residues. The CDR3 is CASSLNDRGETQYF. Looking up the rest from reference TRBV5-1 and TRBJ2-5 gives the full variable domain: KAGVTQTPRYLIKTRGQQVTLSCSPISGHRSVSWYQQTPGQGLQFLFEYFSETQRNKGNFPGRFSGRQFSNSRSEMNVSTLELGDSALYLCASSLNDRGETQYFGPGTRLLVL.

The CDR3 sequence: CATSRDEGETQYF. This chain links TRBV15 with TRBJ2-5; TCRdb's assignment of TRBD2 cannot be checked, as there is no DNA. The germline CDR1 and CDR2 sequences are LNHNV and YYDKDF (reference sequence). The CDR3 has 13 residues.

The chain combines TRBV12-3 or TRBV12-4 with TRBJ2-3. The length of the CDR3 is 12 residues. This CDR3 reads CASSTSGTTQYF.

V is TRBV7-9 and J is TRBJ2-1; TCRdb reports TRBD2, a call that lacks DNA to check it against. The germline V gene encodes CDR1 SEHNR and CDR2 FQNEAQ (reference sequence). The CDR3 extends over 16 amino acids. CDR3: CASSPLPGLAGWEQFF.

This rearrangement joins TRBV19 to TRBJ2-6; no DNA is available, so the TRBD1 call from TCRdb remains unchecked. The germline CDR1 and CDR2 sequences are LNHDA and SQIVND (reference sequence). The CDR3 covers 17 residues. CDR3 loop: CASSMRGGNSGANVLTF.

The chain joins TRBV6-7 to TRBJ1-5; TCRdb reports TRBD1, a call that lacks DNA to check it against. TRBV6-7 is an ORF, with its function uncertain. The CDR3 is 15 amino acids. The CDR3 sequence: CASSRRGGSNQPQHF.

The V call is TRBV7-2, the J call TRBJ1-5; TCRdb picks TRBD1, but there is no DNA to check that call. CDR1 is SGHTA and CDR2 is FQGNSA in the germline V gene. This CDR3 comprises 13 residues. The CDR3 is CASSPIQGHPQHF.

The chain joins TRBV7-2 to TRBJ2-5; TCRdb lists TRBD1, though no DNA is available to test this call. Germline V gene sequence: CDR1 SGHTA, CDR2 FQGNSA. CDR3 size: 15 residues. The CDR3 is CASSFSRDLQETQYF.

The gene calls are TRBV5-1 and TRBJ1-2. CDR1 is SGHRS and CDR2 is YFSETQ in the germline V gene. CDR3 length equals 14 residues. CDR3 sequence: CASSLAAMGLGYTF.

This chain links TRBV6-1 with TRBJ2-7; as DNA is missing, the TRBD2 call by TCRdb cannot be tested. This CDR3 region has 14 residues. CDR1 is MNHNS, CDR2 SASEGT, per germline. The CDR3: CASLSGSSSYEQYF.